This is a list of T cell receptor beta chains from one sample in a study of T cell responses to AZD1222 COVID-19 vaccine. The repertoire was sequenced with immunoSEQ multiplex PCR; TCRdb's copy has only in-frame clones and lacks some. The sample carries about 150,000 clones, approximately 90% recorded once. The sequenced sample was peripheral blood, obtained after recovery from COVID-19. All receptors derive from an adult who had recovered from COVID-19. CDR3s include the opening cysteine and the closing phenylalanine or tryptophan. D genes are given only for firm matches. A row's size may be missing; if present it is once, few, many or a size class.

>14|TRBV11-2|TRBD2|TRBJ2-5|-
CASSLRGLQETQYF
TGTGCCAGCAGCTTACGGGGACTACAAGAGACCCAGTACTTC
>15|TRBV15|-|TRBJ2-2|-
CATSRRVANTGELFF
TGTGCCACCAGCAGGAGGGTCGCGAACACCGGGGAGCTGTTTTTT
>14|TRBV5-4|-|TRBJ1-2|-
CASSLSGRTGGYTF
TGTGCCAGCAGCTTGTCGGGCCGAACGGGAGGCTACACCTTC
>15|TRBV7-8|-|TRBJ2-5|-
CASSLYRRVQETQYF
TGTGCCAGCAGCTTATATCGGCGGGTTCAAGAGACCCAGTACTTC
>11|TRBV28|-|TRBJ2-1|few
CASSLYNEQFF
TGTGCCAGCAGCCTATACAATGAGCAGTTCTTC
>14|TRBV6-1|-|TRBJ1-4|-
CASSERATEEKLFF
TGTGCCAGCAGTGAGAGGGCAACGGAAGAAAAACTGTTTTTT
>16|TRBV4-1|-|TRBJ1-1|-
CASSQRSMGDVTEAFF
TGCGCCAGCAGCCAAAGATCGATGGGGGACGTCACTGAAGCTTTCTTT
>13|TRBV11-2|-|TRBJ1-3|-
CASSLDRRNTIYF
TGTGCCAGCAGCTTAGATCGGAGAAACACCATATATTTT
>12|TRBV28|-|TRBJ2-1|once
CASSLRYNELFF
TGTGCCAGCAGTTTACGTTACAATGAGCTGTTCTTC
>16|TRBV9|-|TRBJ2-7|-
CASSVAAGSTPYEQYF
TGTGCCAGCAGCGTGGCGGCCGGCAGTACGCCCTACGAGCAGTACTTC
>14|TRBV2|-|TRBJ1-1|once
CASSLNEGVTEAFF
TGTGCCAGCAGCTTGAACGAGGGTGTTACTGAAGCTTTCTTT
>11|TRBV7-9|-|TRBJ2-7|-
CASSSIAEQYF
TGTGCCAGCAGCTCCATTGCCGAGCAGTACTTC
>15|TRBV25-1|TRBD1|TRBJ1-5|-
CASSPGGQGDQPQHF
TGTGCCAGCTCCCCCGGGGGACAGGGTGATCAGCCCCAGCATTTT
>11|TRBV3-1/TRBV3-2|-|TRBJ1-1|-
CASSQVSEAFF
TGTGCCAGCAGCCAAGTAAGTGAAGCTTTCTTT
>13|TRBV11-2|-|TRBJ2-5|-
CASSLGGQETQYF
TGTGCCAGCAGCTTAGGGGGGCAAGAGACCCAGTACTTC
>15|TRBV19|-|TRBJ2-7|once
CASSPRGSSPYEQYF
TGTGCCAGTAGTCCCCGGGGGAGCTCCCCCTACGAGCAGTACTTC
>13|TRBV9|TRBD1|TRBJ2-7|once
CASSVATGDEQYF
TGTGCCAGCAGCGTAGCTACAGGGGACGAGCAGTACTTC
>16|TRBV19|-|TRBJ1-6|-
CASSIRGGASNSPLHF
TGTGCCAGTAGTATTAGGGGGGGCGCGTCTAATTCACCCCTCCACTTT
>14|TRBV7-2|-|TRBJ1-2|-
CASSLVPGSYGYTF
TGTGCCAGCAGCTTAGTGCCCGGATCCTATGGCTACACCTTC
>16|TRBV4-3|TRBD1|TRBJ1-1|-
CASSPGTGKGETEAFF
TGCGCCAGCAGCCCCGGGACAGGGAAGGGAGAAACTGAAGCTTTCTTT
>13|TRBV6-6|-|TRBJ1-1|-
CASTQGPLAEAFF
TGTGCCAGCACTCAGGGTCCGCTCGCTGAAGCTTTCTTT
>13|TRBV27|-|TRBJ1-2|-
CASSLRTNYGYTF
TGTGCCAGCAGCCTTAGGACAAACTATGGCTACACCTTC
>14|TRBV6-4|TRBD1|TRBJ1-1|-
CASSDYPGGQEAFF
TGTGCCAGCAGTGACTATCCCGGGGGACAGGAAGCTTTCTTT
>13|TRBV24-1|-|TRBJ2-2|-
CATRTENTGELFF
TGTGCCACCAGAACAGAGAACACCGGGGAGCTGTTTTTT
>15|TRBV9|-|TRBJ2-7|-
CASSVGGGGAYEQYF
TGTGCCAGCAGCGTAGGTGGAGGGGGGGCCTACGAGCAGTACTTC
>14|TRBV9|-|TRBJ2-1|-
CASSVEGLMNEQFF
TGTGCCAGCAGCGTAGAAGGCCTCATGAATGAGCAGTTCTTC
>17|TRBV9|TRBD1|TRBJ1-6|once
CASSVGPTGGWDSPLHF
TGTGCCAGCAGCGTAGGACCGACAGGGGGATGGGATTCACCCCTCCACTTT
>13|TRBV25-1|-|TRBJ2-7|-
CASSESDRYEQYF
TGTGCCAGCAGTGAAAGCGACCGCTACGAGCAGTACTTC
>17|TRBV7-2|TRBD2|TRBJ2-2|-
CASSSQILAGATGELFF
TGTGCCAGCAGCTCCCAGATACTAGCGGGAGCAACCGGGGAGCTGTTTTTT
>14|TRBV18|-|TRBJ2-7|-
CASSPVQTSYEQYF
TGTGCCAGCTCACCAGTTCAAACCTCCTACGAGCAGTACTTC
>14|TRBV27|-|TRBJ2-7|few
CASSLWGAPYEQYF
TGTGCCAGCAGTTTATGGGGAGCCCCCTACGAGCAGTACTTC
>15|TRBV19|TRBD1|TRBJ2-1|-
CASTRDRRAYNEQFF
TGTGCCAGTACCAGGGACAGGAGGGCCTACAATGAGCAGTTCTTC
>15|TRBV11-2|TRBD2|TRBJ2-3|-
CASSSQRGKQDTQYF
TGTGCCAGCAGCTCTCAGCGGGGGAAGCAAGATACGCAGTATTTT
>13|TRBV27|-|TRBJ1-2|-
CASSFGTTHGYTF
TGTGCCAGCAGTTTCGGGACGACCCATGGCTACACCTTC
>13|TRBV5-5|TRBD1|TRBJ2-7|-
CASSRTTGSEQYF
TGTGCCAGCAGCCGAACGACAGGGAGCGAGCAGTACTTC
>15|TRBV5-1|-|TRBJ2-5|-
CASSLRAGDQETQYF
TGCGCCAGCAGCCTTCGGGCAGGGGATCAAGAGACCCAGTACTTC
>14|TRBV24-1|TRBD2|TRBJ2-2|few
CATRMGRGTGELFF
TGTGCCACCAGGATGGGGAGGGGCACAGGGGAGCTGTTTTTT
>12|TRBV28|-|TRBJ1-4|-
CASSLSASGAFF
TGTGCCAGCAGCTTATCCGCGTCCGGGGCTTTTTTT
>14|TRBV7-9|-|TRBJ1-4|-
CASSSRRTNEKLFF
TGTGCCAGCAGCTCCCGCAGGACTAATGAAAAACTGTTTTTT
>14|TRBV11-3|-|TRBJ2-7|-
CAIPRARGPYEQYF
TGTGCCATACCGCGGGCGCGGGGACCCTACGAGCAGTACTTC
>13|TRBV2|TRBD1|TRBJ1-4|once
CASRWDRGEKLFF
TGTGCCAGCAGATGGGACAGGGGAGAAAAACTGTTTTTT
>14|TRBV5-1|TRBD2|TRBJ2-1|-
CASSLGGTRDEQFF
TGCGCCAGCAGCTTGGGGGGGACTAGGGATGAGCAGTTCTTC